What follows describes a single TCR beta chain. What it recognizes is unknown. V shed 2 bases and J shed 1 base, with 6 bases lying between them. The V gene's germline CDR1 is MNHNS and CDR2 SASEGT. The CDR3 covers 15 residues. Cells were stimulated nonspecifically with anti-CD3/anti-CD28 magnetic beads. Sorting selected CD4+ T cells upregulating both CD40 ligand and CD69. Inclusion required CMV-positive serology and CD4+ counts above 400 cells/uL. Sequencing used immunoSEQ version 4 in survey mode. Libraries were prepared by immunoSEQ multiplex PCR; TCRdb keeps only in-frame clonotypes and omits some of them. The sample records 35,000 to 50,000 clones, approximately 89% being singletons. The data were obtained in a study of persistence of HIV-infected CD4 T cells. Points from the study as a whole: Compared with CD3/CD28-stimulated cells, CMV- and Gag-responding cells showed lower TCRbeta richness. The rare CMV-responding cells with HIV-1 proviruses were not separately TCR-sequenced.

The sequencing used CD4+ T cells sorted from PBMCs after roughly 19-hour stimulation, collected from a patient who received antiretroviral therapy. This sequence joins TRBV6-1 and TRBJ2-6, with D maybe TRBD1 (5 bases). The clonotype was recovered from an adult man with HIV who was CMV-seropositive. The CDR3 is CASSEQGSGANVLTF. CDR3 DNA sequence: TGTGCCAGCAGTGAACAGGGTTCTGGGGCCAACGTCCTGACTTTC.